This entry describes one T cell receptor beta chain. Its antigen is still unknown. No base quality information exists; no much larger clone differs at one position. Participants in the prospective study were enrolled through a virtual design, were aged about 18 to 100 years, and lived in approximately 24 United States geographic areas. Cohort assignment in the prospective study relied on participant-reported clinical history from a screening survey and a study questionnaire. Recovered participants in ImmuneRACE Cohort 3 were defined as having two consecutive negative NP/OP PCR tests, clearance from a healthcare professional, or resolution of symptoms. In the prospective study, mobile phlebotomists collected whole blood, serum and a nasopharyngeal or oropharyngeal swab from each participant. Additional blood draws and questionnaires over an approximately two-month period could optionally be provided by prospective study participants. Before DNA extraction, prospective study blood samples were shipped either frozen or at room temperature.

The data are from a study of blood T cell repertoires in COVID-19 (dated by TCRdb to 2018 to 2021). Notes on the research overall: Samples covering the acute and convalescent phases of COVID-19 were provided by collaborators in the United States, Italy and Spain. Sample metadata almost always included a de-identified subject ID, COVID-19 status, age in years and sex. The material from the prospective study consisted of cDNA or gDNA derived from T cells, B-cell-depleted T cells, or PBMCs. The repertoires were released in a freely available public database intended as a resource for research on the immune response to SARS-CoV-2. Deeply sampled blood TCRbeta repertoires from subjects exposed to, actively infected with, or recovered from COVID-19 were included in the dataset. HLA class I and class II types, where available, came from metadata supplied by the sample provider rather than from assay-based typing. The samples were drawn from two sources: the first 160 participants of the ongoing ImmuneRACE study, and 1,254 subjects contributed by 6 global collaborators. Broad study findings and their caveats: The quantity of clinical and demographic metadata differed by source and by participant and was supplied without curation.

The immunoSEQ Assay, a bias-controlled multiplex PCR, was used to amplify TCRbeta CDR3 regions from genomic DNA. As for how the authors treated the data: Within the assay, amplification of reference gene primers was used to estimate how many nucleated cells each sample contained. To quantify the absolute abundance of each unique TCRbeta CDR3 rearrangement, sequence reads were collapsed and filtered. For each sample, productive Simpson clonality was calculated as the square root of Simpson's diversity index across productive rearrangements. As stored in TCRdb, this immuneACCESS dataset retains in-frame rearrangements with V and J assigned. A fraction of the clones does not appear; measured against another copy, unresolved V genes explain less than half of the discrepancy, and the remainder lacks a known reason. V and J calls and clone size are copied from that table; D and trimming were computed from the DNA. The sample contains a few hundred thousand clones, roughly 87% of them found a single time. Of the sample, more than 0.9% is held by the ten largest clones.

This TCR derives from a woman aged 30 to 39 who had recovered from COVID-19. The specimen sequenced was PBMCs or T cells enriched from blood (not recorded which).

The CDR3 protein: CASRAEPGGAWTEAFF. The DNA sequence is as follows: TGTGCCAGTAGGGCGGAACCAGGGGGCGCGTGGACTGAAGCTTTCTTT. The V gene is TRBV19 and the J gene is TRBJ1-1; 8 central nucleotides agree with TRBD1. Clipping removes 6 bases from V and 5 bases from J, with 14 as the unmatched junction base count. From the germline V gene (reference sequence), CDR1 is LNHDA and CDR2 is SQIVND. From the cysteine up to the phenylalanine, the CDR3 has a length of 16 residues. The read is trimmed to its CDR3 DNA, 48 bases read in frame from base 1.